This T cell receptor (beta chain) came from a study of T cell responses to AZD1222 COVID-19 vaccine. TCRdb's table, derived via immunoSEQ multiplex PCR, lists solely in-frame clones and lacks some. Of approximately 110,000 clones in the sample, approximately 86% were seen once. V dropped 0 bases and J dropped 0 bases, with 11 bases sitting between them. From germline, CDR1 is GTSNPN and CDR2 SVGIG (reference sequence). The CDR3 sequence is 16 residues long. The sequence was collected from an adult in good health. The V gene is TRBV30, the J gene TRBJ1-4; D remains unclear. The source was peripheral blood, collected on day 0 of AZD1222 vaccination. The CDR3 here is CAWSVGLGTTNEKLFF. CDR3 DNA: TGTGCCTGGAGTGTTGGTCTGGGGACAACTAATGAAAAACTGTTTTTT.